This T cell receptor (beta chain) is drawn from a study of cytomegalovirus exposure and HLA in healthy donors. The V gene's germline CDR1 is LGHNT and CDR2 FRNRAP. The CDR3 is 13 amino acids. Between the trimmed V and J ends, which lost 2 bases and 3 bases, there was a span of 8 bases. A multiplex PCR was run with 60 Vbeta primers and 13 Jbeta primers. Some clones are missing from TCRdb's copy, which holds only in-frame ones; the method was immunoSEQ multiplex PCR. This table holds some 120,000 clones, about four fifths found once. The rearrangement joins TRBV12-5 to TRBJ2-7; D perhaps matches TRBD1 (5 bases). The source is a man younger than 35 in good health and CMV-seronegative. Material: PBMCs. CDR3: CASGLSRDYEQYF. In nucleotides, the CDR3 is TGTGCTAGTGGTTTGAGCAGGGACTACGAGCAGTACTTC. The whole variable domain, filled in from reference TRBV12-5 and TRBJ2-7, reads DARVTQTPRHKVTEMGQEVTMRCQPILGHNTVFWYRQTMMQGLELLAYFRNRAPLDDSGMPKDRFSAEMPDATLATLKIQPSEPRDSAVYFCASGLSRDYEQYFGPGTRLTVT.